This entry concerns a single T cell receptor beta chain. The CDR3 contains 14 residues. Looked up from germline, CDR1 is SGHNT and CDR2 is YYREEE (reference sequence). V was clipped by 3 bases and J by 3 bases, with 13 bases between them. This entry comes from a study of blood T cell repertoires in COVID-19. Looking at the study overall: COVID-19 samples collected from the United States, Italy and Spain covered acute and convalescent phases.

Per the study methods: Cell counts per sample came from amplifying reference gene primers. Repertoires were generated with immunoSEQ multiplex PCR, while TCRdb's copy carries only in-frame clones and drops some. That table furnishes V, J and clone size, whereas the DNA furnished D and trimming. The repertoire includes 50,000 to 60,000 clones, 65% to 90% of them detected once, and 9.5% to 15% sits in the top ten. Input material: peripheral blood. This sequence joins TRBV5-4 and TRBJ2-7, with D possibly TRBD2 on 6 matching bases. The sequence came from a human donor in a cohort sampled during active COVID-19. CDR3 in amino acids: CASSSPGLGYEQYF. DNA of the CDR3: TGTGCCAGCAGCTCCCCGGGACTGGGCTACGAGCAGTACTTC. The complete variable domain, with remaining parts taken from reference TRBV5-4 and TRBJ2-7, reads ETGVTQSPTHLIKTRGQQVTLRCSSQSGHNTVSWYQQALGQGPQFIFQYYREEENGRGNFPPRFSGLQFPNYSSELNVNALELDDSALYLCASSSPGLGYEQYFGPGTRLTVT.